Listed here are 9 T cell receptor beta chains from one sample, sequenced in a study of cytomegalovirus exposure and HLA in healthy donors. Researchers ran the PCR with 60 Vbeta and 13 Jbeta primers. The protocol was immunoSEQ multiplex PCR, while the TCRdb copy is restricted to in-frame clones and leaves out a portion. The sample holds 90,000 to 100,000 clones, around a tenth seen once. Source material: PBMCs. Receptor source: a man aged 45-65 years in good health and CMV-seropositive.

This chain uses TRBV30 with TRBJ1-1; D is unresolved. Trimming took off 6 bases at V and 4 bases at J, with 15 bases between the two ends. The germline V gene has CDR1 GTSNPN and CDR2 SVGIG (reference sequence). This CDR3 has 13 residues. The CDR3 sequence: CACRRRNPTEAFF. The CDR3 nucleotides read TGTGCCTGCCGGCGGAGAAACCCCACTGAAGCTTTCTTT.

The gene calls are TRBV11-3 and TRBJ2-7; 7 nucleotides align to TRBD2. J was trimmed by 0 bases and V by 5 bases; bases with no gene match: 4. This CDR3 is 14 amino acids long. The germline CDR1 and CDR2 sequences are SGHNT and YENEEA. The CDR3 nucleotides are TGTGCCAGCAGCATCACTAGCGACTCCTACGAGCAGTACTTC. This encodes CASSITSDSYEQYF.

In its sample, this clone was seen a few times. The chain employs TRBV5-1 and TRBJ2-5; 10 bases are shared with TRBD2. Germline lookup yields CDR1 SGHRS and CDR2 YFSETQ. CDR3 size: 15 residues. After removal of 4 bases from V and 2 bases from J, the junction contained 5 bases not matched to a gene. CDR3 nucleotides: TGCGCCAGCAGCCCCGGACTAGCGGCTCAAGAGACCCAGTACTTC. Encoded protein: CASSPGLAAQETQYF.

This rearrangement joins TRBV5-6 to TRBJ2-5; D uncertain. The assigned J gene may be wrong: the sequence end matches TRBJ2-7 better. Germline V gene data show CDR1 as SGHDT and CDR2 as YYEEEE. The CDR3 is 13 amino acids. The CDR3 DNA follows: TGTGCCAGCAGCTTGGCCCTAATAAGCGAGCAGTACTTC. Translation: CASSLALISEQYF.

The chain has TRBV29-1 and TRBJ2-5; TRBD2 aligns across 13 bases. The trim removed 4 bases at V and 4 bases at J, leaving 3 bases unmatched. The CDR3 runs 14 residues. The V gene's germline CDR1 is SQVTM and CDR2 ANQGSEA. CDR3 sequence: CSVGRLAGGETQYF. DNA of the CDR3: TGCAGCGTTGGACGACTAGCGGGGGGAGAGACCCAGTACTTC.

CDR3 sequence: CASREPKAHEQYF. The DNA of the CDR3 is TGCGCCAGCAGAGAACCTAAAGCCCACGAGCAGTACTTC. The chain joins TRBV5-1 to TRBJ2-7; no firm D call. V lost 5 bases, J lost 5 bases, and 14 bases lay in between. The CDR3 is 13 amino acids. Germline CDR1 SGHRS, CDR2 YFSETQ.

This clone was counted between two and nine times. V is TRBV2 and J is TRBJ1-1; D unresolved. Germline V gives CDR1 SNHLY, CDR2 FYNNEI. Trimming removed 7 bases from V and 0 bases from J, with 9 bases in between. This CDR3 region has 13 residues. This CDR3 reads CASNTDVNTEAFF. Here the CDR3 DNA reads TGTGCCAGCAATACAGACGTGAACACTGAAGCTTTCTTT.

This clone was observed a few times. The gene calls are TRBV6-5 and TRBJ2-7; 8 bases fit TRBD1. V shed 5 bases and J 2 bases; nucleotides not matched to a gene: 8. The CDR3 contains 15 residues. The V gene's germline CDR1 is MNHEY and CDR2 SVGAGI. This CDR3 reads CASSRTGTTTYEQYF. The CDR3 DNA follows: TGTGCCAGCAGTCGGACAGGGACAACCACCTACGAGCAGTACTTC.

This chain links TRBV14 with TRBJ1-1; maybe TRBD1 (5 bases). Germline CDR1 reads SGHDN; CDR2 reads FVKESK. The CDR3 is 13 amino acids. The germline V and J ends were trimmed by 5 bases and 0 bases, with 7 bases remaining between them. The CDR3 DNA sequence: TGTGCCAGCAGCATACAGGTGAACACTGAAGCTTTCTTT. It encodes CASSIQVNTEAFF.